This T cell receptor beta chain was profiled in a study of CD8 T cells in Susac syndrome. Reverse transcription used roughly 0.5 to 1 ug RNA and random hexamers. One entry per CDR3 protein, called by TCRdb with MiXCR from the immunoSEQ multiplex PCR reads. This sample has around 200,000 distinct CDR3 sequences, with about 94% found just once. Germline CDR1 is MNHEY and CDR2 is SVGEGT. V lost 7 bases, J lost 2 bases, and 13 bases lay in between. The CDR3 contains 14 residues. The T cells that were sequenced for TCR beta were CD8+ and CD4+ cells from blood. This TCR came from a human donor with Susac syndrome. This chain links TRBV6-2 or TRBV6-3 with TRBJ2-3; D is unresolved. The sequenced material came from CD4+ T cells from PBMCs. The CDR3 coding sequence is TGTGCCAGCATCTCAATGGCAGCCACAGATACGCAGTATTTT. Translated, it gives CASISMAATDTQYF.